Presented here are 7 T cell receptor beta chains from one specimen sequenced in a study of blood T cell repertoires in COVID-19. Sequencing was performed with immunoSEQ multiplex PCR; in TCRdb, only in-frame clones are kept and a portion is missing. This table has 400,000 to 450,000 clones, approximately 90% appearing once. Material for sequencing was peripheral blood. The receptors shown here come from a woman aged 25-40 years with active or convalescent COVID-19.

This chain joins TRBV10-2 and TRBJ2-1, with 11 nucleotides matching TRBD2. This CDR3 spans 15 amino acids. The junction had 9 bases not matched to a gene; V was cut back by 6 bases and J by 8 bases. CDR1 is WSHSY, CDR2 SAAADI, per germline. The CDR3 coding sequence is TGCGCCAGCAGACAACTAGCGGGGGCTTTATATGAGCAGTTCTTC. This translates into CASRQLAGALYEQFF.

The gene calls are TRBV20-1 and TRBJ1-3, with no clear D. This CDR3 has 13 amino acids. Between the trimmed V and J ends, which lost 3 bases and 0 bases, there was a span of 6 bases. Per the germline V gene, CDR1 is DFQATT and CDR2 is SNEGSKA (reference sequence). For the CDR3, the DNA is TGCAGTGCTAGTCTTAGCTCTGGAAACACCATATATTTT. This gives the protein CSASLSSGNTIYF.

The gene calls are TRBV15 and TRBJ1-2; a possible D gene is TRBD1 (5 bases). The germline V and J ends were trimmed by 8 bases and 0 bases, with 10 bases remaining between them. This CDR3 comprises 13 residues. Per germline, CDR1 LNHNV and CDR2 YYDKDF (reference sequence). CDR3 nucleotide sequence: TGTGCCACCGCGGGGCCGTCTAACTATGGCTACACCTTC. Translation: CATAGPSNYGYTF.

This clone was detected only once. This chain links TRBV18 with TRBJ1-1, with 7 positions matching TRBD1. J lost 6 bases, V lost 2 bases, and 3 bases had no gene match. Per germline, CDR1 KGHSH and CDR2 LQKENI. This CDR3 is 13 amino acids long. For the CDR3, the DNA is TGTGCCAGCTCACCAGGACAGGTCGCTGAAGCTTTCTTT. It specifies CASSPGQVAEAFF.

The chain employs TRBV4-1 and TRBJ1-3; tentative D call: TRBD1 (5 bases). CDR1 is MGHRA, CDR2 YSYEKL, per germline. The CDR3 extends over 16 amino acids. V lost 2 bases, J lost 0 bases, and 11 bases lay in between. The CDR3 is CASSQSQGYSGNTIYF. The DNA of the CDR3 is TGCGCCAGCAGCCAAAGTCAGGGTTACTCTGGAAACACCATATATTTT.

With respect to this clone: At the DNA level, this CDR3 is encoded by other sequences in the same sample as well. This rearrangement joins TRBV19 to TRBJ1-1, with D possibly being TRBD1 (6 bases). Trimming took off 3 bases at V and 5 bases at J, with 10 bases between the two ends. The germline V gene has CDR1 LNHDA and CDR2 SQIVND (reference sequence). This CDR3 spans 13 amino acids. This CDR3 reads CASSIGQGTEAFF. In nucleotides, the CDR3 is TGTGCCAGTAGTATCGGCCAGGGGACTGAAGCTTTCTTT.

V and J are TRBV16 and TRBJ2-7; 8 bases are a match to TRBD1. CDR1 and CDR2 (germline): KGHSY, FQNENV. V shed 0 bases and J 2 bases; nucleotides not matched to a gene: 6. The CDR3 runs 16 residues. This chain's CDR3 is CASSQSGPGGPYEQYF. Here the CDR3 DNA reads TGTGCCAGCAGCCAATCGGGGCCAGGGGGCCCCTACGAGCAGTACTTC.